This passage covers 3 T cell receptor beta chains from one sample sequenced in a study of spatial heterogeneity in lung cancer. Time point: blood at routine non-recurrence follow-up after resection. TCRdb reprocessed the 5' RACE reads via MiXCR and lists one record per CDR3 protein. The sample lists around 70,000 distinct CDR3 sequences; about 9.5% were seen once. The sample here was PBMCs, taken at follow-up. The receptors come from a female donor with early-stage non-small cell lung cancer.

The table lists this clonotype with many counts. Here the CDR3 DNA reads TGTGCCAGCAGGGACAGGGGGGACGGTGAGCAGTTCTTC. Translating it yields CASRDRGDGEQFF. The chain uses TRBV7-6 and TRBJ2-1, with 10 positions matching TRBD1. The length of the CDR3 is 13 residues. Trimming at V came to 6 bases and at J to 9 bases, leaving 5 bases not matched to a gene. Germline V gene sequence: CDR1 SGHVS, CDR2 FNYEAQ.

This clonotype came up many times. J is TRBJ2-3 and V is TRBV28; 7 bases match TRBD2. With V trimmed by 11 bases and J by 0 bases, 2 bases remained unmatched. The CDR3 is 12 amino acids. From germline, CDR1 is MDHEN and CDR2 SYDVKM. The CDR3 DNA sequence: TGTGCCGCGGGAGTAAGCACAGATACGCAGTATTTT. Translation: CAAGVSTDTQYF.

The table lists this clonotype with many counts. The genes are TRBV5-1 and TRBJ2-1, with TRBD2 matching 7 bases. V shed 4 bases and J 8 bases; nucleotides not matched to a gene: 6. This CDR3 is built from 13 residues. Per the germline V gene, CDR1 is SGHRS and CDR2 is YFSETQ. This CDR3 reads CASSRMGGYEQFF. CDR3 DNA sequence: TGCGCCAGCAGCCGCATGGGAGGGTATGAGCAGTTCTTC.